These T cell receptor beta chains were read from a single sample in a study of CD8 T cells in ankylosing spondylitis. TCRdb reanalysed the 5' RACE reads using MiXCR and keeps one entry per CDR3 protein. The sample has some 100,000 distinct CDR3 sequences; roughly 8.5% are singletons. Sequencing was carried out using blood, either unsorted or a sorted T cell fraction (not recorded which). These TCRs come from a male donor with ankylosing spondylitis. The CDR3 runs from the conserved cysteine through the conserved F or W. D genes are given only for firm matches. Not every row has a clone size; where given, it reads once, few, many or a size class.

-	many	TRBV27	TRBJ1-1	CASSNGLGNTEAFF	TGTGCCAGCAGTAATGGGTTAGGAAACACTGAAGCTTTCTTT
TRBD2	few	TRBV20-1	TRBJ2-1	CSARDETGTTNNEQFF	TGCAGTGCTAGAGATGAGACCGGGACTACAAACAATGAGCAGTTCTTC
-	many	TRBV11-2	TRBJ2-7	CASSFATAGQIYEQYF	TGTGCCAGCAGCTTCGCGACGGCAGGGCAAATCTACGAGCAGTACTTC
-	-	TRBV24-1	TRBJ2-7	CATSEGLHSYEQYF	TGTGCCACCAGTGAGGGGCTCCACTCCTACGAGCAGTACTTC
TRBD1	-	TRBV27	TRBJ1-2	CASSLGTGINYGYTF	TGTGCCAGCAGTCTAGGGACAGGAATTAACTATGGCTACACCTTC
-	-	TRBV11-2	TRBJ2-7	CASSLVGEQYF	TGTGCCAGCAGCTTAGTCGGCGAGCAGTACTTC
-	-	TRBV11-2	TRBJ2-1	CASSLVPQELRDDNEQFF	TGTGCCAGCAGCTTAGTCCCCCAGGAGCTCAGGGACGACAATGAGCAGTTCTTC
-	few	TRBV7-9	TRBJ2-5	CASSLQGAQETQYF	TGTGCCAGCAGCTTACAAGGGGCCCAAGAGACCCAGTACTTC
TRBD1	-	TRBV2	TRBJ2-1	CASSESRQGEYNEQFF	TGTGCCAGCAGTGAATCTCGGCAGGGGGAGTACAATGAGCAGTTCTTC
-	many	TRBV6-2/TRBV6-3	TRBJ2-2	CASSYGRAGELFF	TGTGCCAGCAGTTACGGTAGAGCCGGGGAGCTGTTTTTT
TRBD1	many	TRBV29-1	TRBJ1-1	CSVGGRDRADTEAFF	TGCAGCGTTGGGGGGAGGGACAGGGCGGACACTGAAGCTTTCTTT
TRBD2	-	TRBV4-1	TRBJ2-3	CASDSGTSGIGSTDTQYF	TGCGCCAGCGACTCCGGGACTAGCGGGATCGGAAGCACAGATACGCAGTATTTT
-	-	TRBV12-3/TRBV12-4	TRBJ2-5	CASSTRGSFLQETQYF	TGTGCCAGCAGCACTAGAGGGTCGTTCCTTCAAGAGACCCAGTACTTC
TRBD1	few	TRBV10-3	TRBJ1-1	CAITLDRSTEAFF	TGTGCCATCACTTTGGACAGGAGCACTGAAGCTTTCTTT
-	-	TRBV7-9	TRBJ1-3	CASSPKTRDSKGNTIYF	TGTGCCAGCAGCCCTAAGACCCGGGACTCGAAAGGAAACACCATATATTTT
TRBD1	few	TRBV24-1	TRBJ2-1	CATSDSPGQGANEQFF	TGTGCCACCAGTGATTCACCGGGACAGGGGGCAAATGAGCAGTTCTTC
-	many	TRBV7-9	TRBJ2-7	CASSPVSSYEQYF	TGTGCCAGCAGCCCAGTGAGCTCCTACGAGCAGTACTTC
-	-	TRBV28	TRBJ2-2	CASSFQRITGELFF	TGTGCCAGCAGTTTCCAGCGGATCACCGGGGAGCTGTTTTTT
-	-	TRBV19	TRBJ1-2	CASNPTGGANYGYTF	TGTGCCAGTAATCCAACAGGAGGAGCTAACTATGGCTACACCTTC
-	few	TRBV7-9	TRBJ1-5	CASSAGSPQPQHF	TGTGCCAGCAGCGCCGGTTCACCACAGCCCCAGCATTTT
TRBD2	many	TRBV7-9	TRBJ2-5	CASSHLGTSDGETQYF	TGTGCCAGCAGCCACCTTGGGACTAGCGATGGGGAGACCCAGTACTTC
-	many	TRBV12-3/TRBV12-4	TRBJ2-1	CASSLVSSYNEQFF	TGTGCCAGCAGTTTGGTGAGTTCCTACAATGAGCAGTTCTTC
TRBD1	few	TRBV23-1	TRBJ1-2	CATDQDRGYGYTF	TGCGCTACTGACCAGGACAGGGGATATGGCTACACCTTC
TRBD1	many	TRBV5-6	TRBJ2-3	CASSLNTGADTQYF	TGTGCCAGCAGCTTGAACACAGGGGCAGATACGCAGTATTTT